Below, 20 T cell receptor beta chains from the same sample are listed, as sequenced in a study of cytomegalovirus exposure and HLA in healthy donors. Only in-frame clones appear in the TCRdb table, and some are missing; sequencing was by immunoSEQ multiplex PCR. The sample carries roughly 130,000 clones, approximately 91% recorded once. The sequencing input was PBMCs. All receptors derive from a man aged 25-40 years in good health and CMV-seronegative.

The chain links TRBV12-5 to TRBJ2-6; no definite D call. The V gene lost 3 bases and the J gene lost 0 bases, with 3 bases spanning the gap. Germline V lookup: CDR1 LGHNT, CDR2 FRNRAP. The CDR3 length is 14 residues. This CDR3 reads CASGFRSGANVLTF. The CDR3 coding sequence is TGTGCTAGTGGTTTCCGCTCTGGGGCCAACGTCCTGACTTTC.

V usage is TRBV30 and J usage is TRBJ2-1, with 8 bases fitting TRBD2. The CDR3 is made up of 16 amino acids. The V gene end was trimmed by 1 base and the J gene end by 4 bases; junction bases not matched to a gene: 9. Germline CDR1 is GTSNPN and CDR2 is SVGIG (reference sequence). CDR3 bases: TGTGCCTGGAGTGAGACTAGCGTTAGAGGGTACAATGAGCAGTTCTTC. It encodes CAWSETSVRGYNEQFF.

A remark on this clone: At one end the junction does not follow the germline gene, possibly because of a read error. The chain joins TRBV5-1 to TRBJ2-1; TRBD2 matches at 7 bases. The CDR3 is made up of 11 amino acids. Germline V CDR1 and CDR2: SGHRS, YFSETQ. The CDR3 coding sequence is TGCGCCAGCAGCTCCGGACTAGAGCCGTTCTTC. This translates into CASSSGLEPFF.

The chain couples TRBV7-8 to TRBJ2-7, with D uncertain. Germline lookup yields CDR1 SGHVS and CDR2 FQNEAQ. This CDR3 is 12 amino acids long. V gave up 3 bases and J gave up 3 bases, with 6 bases separating them. In nucleotides, the CDR3 is TGTGCCAGCAGCTTTACTAACTACGAGCAGTACTTC. Translation gives CASSFTNYEQYF.

The chain couples TRBV19 to TRBJ2-7, with TRBD2 matching over 10 bases. The germline gives CDR1 LNHDA, CDR2 SQIVND (reference sequence). This CDR3 contains 15 residues. V gave up 5 bases and J gave up 9 bases; unmatched junction bases: 13. CDR3 bases: TGTGCCAGTAGTCGGATAGGGACTAGCGAGAAACGGCAGTACTTC. Protein product: CASSRIGTSEKRQYF. Based on the CDR3 plus reference TRBV19 and TRBJ2-7, the full variable domain is DGGITQSPKYLFRKEGQNVTLSCEQNLNHDAMYWYRQDPGQGLRLIYYSQIVNDFQKGDIAEGYSVSREKKESFPLTVTSAQKNPTAFYLCASSRIGTSEKRQYFGPGTRLTVT.

This chain connects TRBV6-6 to TRBJ1-3, with D possibly being TRBD1 (6 bases). CDR3 length equals 14 residues. Germline values: CDR1 MNHNY, CDR2 SVGAGI (reference sequence). V gave up 7 bases and J gave up 1 base, with 11 bases separating them. CDR3 loop: CASTSGQSGNTIYF. The CDR3 bases are TGTGCCAGCACCTCAGGACAGTCTGGAAACACCATATATTTT.

The chain uses TRBV6-5 and TRBJ1-2; D gene unclear. The CDR3 runs to 13 residues. CDR1 MNHEY and CDR2 SVGAGI come from the germline V gene. V was trimmed by 10 bases and J by 4 bases, leaving 16 bases between them. CDR3 region: CATRKGEGYGYTF. The CDR3 region has the DNA TGTGCCACCCGAAAGGGAGAGGGCTATGGCTACACCTTC.

This chain links TRBV11-2 with TRBJ2-2; no reliable D call. Germline V gives CDR1 SGHAT, CDR2 FQNNGV. The V end was cut by 5 bases, the J end by 6 bases, with 16 bases between. There are 15 residues in the CDR3. CDR3 amino acids: CASSLMAQMAGELFF. CDR3 DNA: TGTGCCAGCAGCCTCATGGCCCAGATGGCCGGGGAGCTGTTTTTT.

This sequence joins TRBV2 and TRBJ1-2; D gene unclear. CDR1 is SNHLY, CDR2 FYNNEI, per germline. Between the trimmed V and J ends, which lost 4 bases and 12 bases, there was a span of 3 bases. CDR3 length: 8 residues. The CDR3 nucleotides are TGTGCCAGCAGTGTCGACACCTTC. This gives the protein CASSVDTF.

This clone showed up just once. The chain couples TRBV5-1 to TRBJ2-1; 10 bases line up with TRBD1. With V trimmed by 0 bases and J by 2 bases, 8 bases remained unmatched. The CDR3 has 18 amino acids. The V gene's germline CDR1 is SGHRS and CDR2 YFSETQ. DNA for the CDR3: TGCGCCAGCAGCTTGGCCTGGGACAGGGGTTTCACCTACAATGAGCAGTTCTTC. Translated, it gives CASSLAWDRGFTYNEQFF. The entire variable domain, with the rest obtained from reference TRBV5-1 and TRBJ2-1, is as follows: KAGVTQTPRYLIKTRGQQVTLSCSPISGHRSVSWYQQTPGQGLQFLFEYFSETQRNKGNFPGRFSGRQFSNSRSEMNVSTLELGDSALYLCASSLAWDRGFTYNEQFFGPGTRLTVL.

The chain uses TRBV19 and TRBJ2-7, with TRBD1 as a possible D gene (5 bases). The germline gives CDR1 LNHDA, CDR2 SQIVND (reference sequence). Trimming removed 8 bases at V and 2 bases at J, with 13 bases between. The CDR3 spans 13 residues. The CDR3 loop reads CASSPGNPYEQYF. The CDR3 nucleotides are TGTGCCAGTTCTCCAGGGAACCCCTACGAGCAGTACTTC.

V is TRBV7-9 and J is TRBJ2-5, with D perhaps matching TRBD2 (5 bases). The CDR3 is made up of 16 amino acids. V gave up 5 bases and J gave up 3 bases, with 19 bases separating them. CDR1 is SEHNR and CDR2 is FQNEAQ in the germline V gene (reference sequence). The CDR3 DNA reads TGTGCCAGCAGCCCCCCCGAACTAGAAGTGAAAGAGACCCAGTACTTC. Its protein is CASSPPELEVKETQYF.

The chain couples TRBV4-1 to TRBJ1-1; 9 nucleotides match TRBD1. Unmatched junction bases numbered 9, after V lost 3 bases and J lost 4 bases. This CDR3 has 16 amino acids. The germline V gene has CDR1 MGHRA and CDR2 YSYEKL. CDR3 in amino acids: CASSQGTGGFFTEAFF. The DNA of the CDR3 is TGCGCCAGCAGCCAGGGTACAGGGGGCTTTTTCACTGAAGCTTTCTTT.

The genes are TRBV4-1 and TRBJ1-5; no clear D. CDR3 size: 14 residues. The germline CDR1 and CDR2 sequences are MGHRA and YSYEKL. V lost 0 bases to trimming and J lost 4 bases, with 7 bases between them. CDR3 coding DNA: TGCGCCAGCAGCCAAGAACCGGGGAATCAGCCCCAGCATTTT. This gives the protein CASSQEPGNQPQHF.

Only one count was recorded for this clone. The rearrangement links TRBV9 to TRBJ1-1; D not certain. Germline V CDR1 and CDR2: SGDLS, YYNGEE. Trimming shortened V by 2 bases and J by 0 bases, and 5 bases separated the two germline ends. The CDR3 has 13 residues. CDR3 region: CASSVILNTEAFF. CDR3 bases: TGTGCCAGCAGCGTTATCCTGAACACTGAAGCTTTCTTT.

This clone was seen more than once but under ten times. This chain links TRBV5-1 with TRBJ2-1; the match to TRBD1 covers 8 bases. This CDR3 contains 18 residues. Germline lookup yields CDR1 SGHRS and CDR2 YFSETQ. Trimming at V came to 3 bases and at J to 7 bases, leaving 18 bases not matched to a gene. In DNA form, the CDR3 reads TGCGCCAGCAGCTCCCCATCTCTTAGGACAGGGAGTAGAAATGAGCAGTTCTTC. It translates to CASSSPSLRTGSRNEQFF.

The chain carries TRBV6-1 and TRBJ1-1; TRBD1 might be the D (6 bases). This CDR3 spans 14 amino acids. The germline CDR1 and CDR2 sequences are MNHNS and SASEGT. Trimming took 6 bases from V and 6 from J, leaving 17 bases between them. CDR3 coding DNA: TGTGCCAGCAGGAGGACAGTGCGCATCCCTGAAGCTTTCTTT. The encoded protein is CASRRTVRIPEAFF.

This chain links TRBV2 with TRBJ2-5, with D possibly matching TRBD1 (6 bases). Trimming took off 6 bases at V and 3 bases at J, with 14 bases between the two ends. Germline lookup yields CDR1 SNHLY and CDR2 FYNNEI. The CDR3 totals 14 residues. CDR3 region: CASSAGYREETQYF. The CDR3 DNA follows: TGTGCCAGCAGCGCCGGATACAGGGAAGAGACCCAGTACTTC.

The V and J genes are TRBV6-5 and TRBJ2-2; the D is unclear. This CDR3 is built from 14 residues. V was shortened by 0 bases and J by 7 bases, with 9 bases between the two germline ends. Per germline, CDR1 MNHEY and CDR2 SVGAGI. The CDR3 coding sequence is TGTGCCAGCAGTTACTCGTTAGTCGTCGGGGAGCTGTTTTTT. It encodes CASSYSLVVGELFF.

This clone has only a few counts. This chain joins TRBV7-9 and TRBJ2-6; TRBD2 aligns across 10 bases. Trimming removed 1 base from V and 0 bases from J; junction bases left unmatched: 0. Germline V gives CDR1 SEHNR, CDR2 FQNEAQ (reference sequence). This CDR3 spans 17 amino acids. The CDR3 DNA follows: TGTGCCAGCAGCTTAGGGACTAGCGGCTCTGGGGCCAACGTCCTGACTTTC. This gives the protein CASSLGTSGSGANVLTF.